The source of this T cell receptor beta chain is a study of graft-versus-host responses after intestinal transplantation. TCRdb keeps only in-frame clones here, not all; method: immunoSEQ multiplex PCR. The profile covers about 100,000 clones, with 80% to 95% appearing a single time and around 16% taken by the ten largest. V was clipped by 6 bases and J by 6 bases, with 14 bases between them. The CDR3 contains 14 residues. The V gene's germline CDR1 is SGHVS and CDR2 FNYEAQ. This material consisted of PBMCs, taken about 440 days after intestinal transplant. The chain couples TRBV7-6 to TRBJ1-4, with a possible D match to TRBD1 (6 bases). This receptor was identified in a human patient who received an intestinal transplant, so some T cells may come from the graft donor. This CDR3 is CASRQLGGDEKLFF. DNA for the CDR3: TGTGCCAGCAGACAACTAGGGGGGGATGAAAAACTGTTTTTT.